This T cell receptor beta chain was sequenced in a study of shared clonotypes between healthy human individuals. Study outcomes and limitations: Across a handful of donors, naive CD4 shared roughly 5%, naive CD8 more than 3%, memory CD4 less than 2.5%, memory CD8 0.4% to 0.5%.

CDR1 and CDR2 from the germline V gene are MNHEY and SMNVEV (reference sequence). CDR3 size: 20 residues. V dropped 8 bases and J dropped 7; count of bases not matched to a gene: 24. TCRdb keeps only in-frame clones here, not all; method: immunoSEQ multiplex PCR. The data show over 750,000 clones, 96% seen once. In regard to this clone: Its target is unknown.

It was CD45RO-negative cells, positively selected for CCR7, that made up naive CD8 cells, with terminally differentiated effector memory CD45RA+ cells excluded. Only Caucasian adults living in Nashville, Tennessee served as donors. The sample taken for sequencing was naive CD8+ T cells sorted from blood. The origin of this receptor is a man aged 30 to 45 in good health. The genes are TRBV27 and TRBJ2-1; 12 bases match TRBD1. CDR3 sequence reads: CASSSRRDRGRRERNNEQFF. The CDR3 DNA follows: TGTGCCAGCTCGTCTCGGAGGGACAGGGGGCGACGGGAGAGGAATAATGAGCAGTTCTTC.